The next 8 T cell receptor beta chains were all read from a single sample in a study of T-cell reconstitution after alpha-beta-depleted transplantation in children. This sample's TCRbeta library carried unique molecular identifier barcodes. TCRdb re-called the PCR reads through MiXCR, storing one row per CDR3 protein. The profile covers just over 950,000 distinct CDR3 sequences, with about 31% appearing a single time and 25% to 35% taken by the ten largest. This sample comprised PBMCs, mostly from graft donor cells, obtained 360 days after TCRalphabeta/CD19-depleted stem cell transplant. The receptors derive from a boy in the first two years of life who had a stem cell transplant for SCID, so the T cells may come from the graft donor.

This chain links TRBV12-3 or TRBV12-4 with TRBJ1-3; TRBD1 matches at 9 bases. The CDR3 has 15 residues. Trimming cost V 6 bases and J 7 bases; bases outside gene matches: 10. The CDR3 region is CASRSSGTGFNTIYF. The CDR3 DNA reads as TGTGCCAGCAGATCGTCCGGGACAGGGTTTAACACCATATATTTT.

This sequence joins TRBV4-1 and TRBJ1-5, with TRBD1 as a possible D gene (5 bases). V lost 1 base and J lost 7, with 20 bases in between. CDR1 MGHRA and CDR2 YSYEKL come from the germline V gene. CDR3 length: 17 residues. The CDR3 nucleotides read TGCGCCAGCAGCCAAGGACCGGGACCCCTCACCCTCCAGCCCCAGCATTTT. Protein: CASSQGPGPLTLQPQHF.

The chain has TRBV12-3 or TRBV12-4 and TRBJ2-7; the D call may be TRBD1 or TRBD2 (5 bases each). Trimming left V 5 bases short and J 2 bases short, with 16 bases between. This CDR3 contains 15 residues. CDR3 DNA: TGTGCCAGCAGTCCCTGGTGGGACCCTCCCTACGAGCAGTACTTC. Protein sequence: CASSPWWDPPYEQYF.

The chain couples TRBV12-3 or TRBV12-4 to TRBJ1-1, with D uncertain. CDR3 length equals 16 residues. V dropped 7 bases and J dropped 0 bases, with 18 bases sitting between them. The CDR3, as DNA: TGTGCCAGCACCCCTTTAGGTCGAAAGGTGAACACTGAAGCTTTCTTT. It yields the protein CASTPLGRKVNTEAFF.

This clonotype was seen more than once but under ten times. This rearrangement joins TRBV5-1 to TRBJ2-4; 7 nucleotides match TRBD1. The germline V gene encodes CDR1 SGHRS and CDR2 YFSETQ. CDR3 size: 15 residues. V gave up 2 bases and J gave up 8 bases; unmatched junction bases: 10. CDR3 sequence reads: CASSFPGGNDDIQYF. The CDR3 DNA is TGCGCCAGCAGCTTTCCAGGGGGAAACGATGACATTCAGTACTTC. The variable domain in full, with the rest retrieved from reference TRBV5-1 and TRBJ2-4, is KAGVTQTPRYLIKTRGQQVTLSCSPISGHRSVSWYQQTPGQGLQFLFEYFSETQRNKGNFPGRFSGRQFSNSRSEMNVSTLELGDSALYLCASSFPGGNDDIQYFGAGTRLSVL.

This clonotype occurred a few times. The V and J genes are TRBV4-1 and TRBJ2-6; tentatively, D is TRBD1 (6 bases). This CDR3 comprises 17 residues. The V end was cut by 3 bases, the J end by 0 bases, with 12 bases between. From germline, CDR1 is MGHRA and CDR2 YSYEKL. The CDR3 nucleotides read TGCGCCAGCAGCCAGGGACATGCGAGCTCTGGGGCCAACGTCCTGACTTTC. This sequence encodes CASSQGHASSGANVLTF.

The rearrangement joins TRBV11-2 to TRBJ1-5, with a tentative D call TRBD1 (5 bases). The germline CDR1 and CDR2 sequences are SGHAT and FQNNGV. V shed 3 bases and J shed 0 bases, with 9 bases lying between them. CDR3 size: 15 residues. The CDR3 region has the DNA TGTGCCAGCAGCTTGGCAGGGTTTAGCAATCAGCCCCAGCATTTT. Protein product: CASSLAGFSNQPQHF.

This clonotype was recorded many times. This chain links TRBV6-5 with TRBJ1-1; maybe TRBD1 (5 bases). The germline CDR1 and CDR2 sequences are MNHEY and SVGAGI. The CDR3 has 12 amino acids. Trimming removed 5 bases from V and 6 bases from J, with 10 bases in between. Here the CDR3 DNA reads TGTGCCAGCAGTAGAACGGGGCCTGAAGCTTTCTTT. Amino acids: CASSRTGPEAFF.